The text below deals with one T cell receptor beta chain. This clone was seen more than once but under ten times. It has no known antigen specificity. There are no base qualities to consult, and no much larger clone falls within one base. The sample has other DNA sequences that encode this CDR3 too. Genomic DNA was extracted from sorted cells with the Quick-DNA Microprep Kit. TCRbeta DNA was amplified with the immunoSEQ hsTCRbeta kit following the manufacturer's protocol. An Illumina MiSeq instrument was used to sequence the TCRbeta libraries. As for the authors' bioinformatics: Removing out-of-frame sequences left approximately 2,400,000 distinct TCRbeta sequences, an average of around 62,000 per individual. Each individual was scored by the count of around 160 previously reported CMV-associated TCRbeta sequences and the total productive distinct TCRbeta count. A beta-binomial model was reimplemented in Python, and random forests from scikit-learn, run with default parameters, were trained on data from the US cohort. Classifier performance on the Belgian cohort was summarized as median AUC with percentile confidence intervals calculated over 10,000 bootstrap iterations. TCRdb took this table from immuneACCESS and kept in-frame rearrangements with V and J called. Such tables lack part of the clones; where checked against another copy, unresolved V genes explain under half of the gap, and the rest is unexplained. V and J calls and clone size are copied from that table; D and trimming were computed from the DNA. This sample is represented by 55,000 to 60,000 clones; about 81% of them were singletons. Approximately 1.1% of the sample comes from the top ten.

This specimen comes from a study of memory CD4+ T cells and cytomegalovirus serostatus (dated by TCRdb to about 2019). Regarding the research as a whole: A total of roughly 33 healthy Belgian adults, of whom 9 were CMV seropositive and about 24 were CMV seronegative, were included in the cohort. The study sequenced CD4+ memory TCRbeta repertoires of a Belgian cohort with known cytomegalovirus serostatus to replicate a published TCR-based CMV serostatus classifier. Study-level results and caveats: On the Belgian cohort, the classifier built on the original framework reached a median bootstrapped AUC of around 0.95, with a 95% CI of 0.76-1.00. The results were interpreted as suggesting that the CMV-associated TCR signature is largely present in the CD4+ memory repertoire. Among the 150 to 200 previously reported CMV-associated TCRbeta sequences, 67 showed up in the CD4+ memory repertoires, with each one found in between one and five individuals. Only CD4+CD45RO+ memory cells were sequenced, in contrast to the original study, in which naive and memory CD4+ and CD8+ populations were covered. For CMV serostatus prediction, a median bootstrapped AUC of approximately 0.95 was reached with the original framework, and a median bootstrapped AUC of approximately 0.89 was reached with a US-trained random forest.

V is shortened by 4 bases, J by 2 bases, and the region joining them spans 14 bases. CDR1 and CDR2 are read off the germline V gene as MDHEN and SYDVKM. From the cysteine up to the phenylalanine, the CDR3 has a length of 15 residues. CDR3 DNA only is kept here, 45 bases in frame from base 1. Single viable CD3+CD4+CD8-CD45RO+ cells were sorted as memory CD4+ T cells on a FACSAria II. To determine CMV serostatus, a Roche Elecsys assay was used that detects serum IgG against CMV pp150, pp28, p38 and p52. Following thawing, total CD4+ T cells were enriched through positive selection using CD4 magnetic microbeads. The samples came from a different study that was designed specifically to examine the CD4+ T cell memory repertoire. Peripheral blood mononuclear cells were isolated and cryopreserved following standard operating procedures; serum was stored at -80 °C. The staining relied on CD3-PerCP (BW264/56), CD4-APC (RPA-T4), CD45RO-PE (UCHT1) and CD8-Pacific Orange (3B5) antibodies, and Sytox blue was used to exclude non-viable cells.

This sequence originates from an adult in good health and CMV-seronegative. Recombination connected TRBV28 to TRBJ2-5, and possibly TRBD2, on 6 matching bases. The sample was memory CD4+ T cells from blood. The nucleotide sequence is TGTGCCAGCAGTTCCCTTTTGGGGGGACAAGAGACCCAGTACTTC. It encodes CASSSLLGGQETQYF. With the portions outside the CDR3 filled from the reference TRBV28 and TRBJ2-5 genes, the complete variable region becomes DVKVTQSSRYLVKRTGEKVFLECVQDMDHENMFWYRQDPGLGLRLIYFSYDVKMKEKGDIPEGYSVSREKKERFSLILESASTNQTSMYLCASSSLLGGQETQYFGPGTRLLVL.